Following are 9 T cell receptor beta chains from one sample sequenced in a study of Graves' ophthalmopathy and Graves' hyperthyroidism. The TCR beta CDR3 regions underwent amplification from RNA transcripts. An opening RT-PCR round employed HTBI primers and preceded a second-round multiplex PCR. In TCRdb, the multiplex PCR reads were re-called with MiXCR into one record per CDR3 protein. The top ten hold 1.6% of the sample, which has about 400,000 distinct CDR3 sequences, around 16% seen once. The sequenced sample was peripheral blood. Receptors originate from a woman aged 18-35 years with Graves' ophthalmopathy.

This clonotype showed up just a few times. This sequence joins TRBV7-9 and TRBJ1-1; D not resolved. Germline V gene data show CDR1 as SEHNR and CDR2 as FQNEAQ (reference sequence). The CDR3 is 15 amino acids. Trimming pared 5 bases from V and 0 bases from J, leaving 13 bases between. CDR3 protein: CASSQRSAVNTEAFF. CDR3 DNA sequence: TGTGCCAGCAGCCAGCGGTCCGCCGTGAACACTGAAGCTTTCTTT.

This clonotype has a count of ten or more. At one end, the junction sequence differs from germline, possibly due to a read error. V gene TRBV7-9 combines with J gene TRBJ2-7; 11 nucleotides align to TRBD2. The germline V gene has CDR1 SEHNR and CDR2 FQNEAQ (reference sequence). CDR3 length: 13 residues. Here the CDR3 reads CASLTSGSMEVHF. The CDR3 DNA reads TGTGCCAGCCTTACTAGCGGGAGCATGGAAGTCCACTTC.

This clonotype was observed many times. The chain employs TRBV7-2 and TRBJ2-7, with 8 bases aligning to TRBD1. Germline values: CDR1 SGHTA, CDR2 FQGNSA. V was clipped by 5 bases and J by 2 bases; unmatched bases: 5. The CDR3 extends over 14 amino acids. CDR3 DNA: TGTGCCAGCAGCGTTGGGACAGGACCCTACGAGCAGTACTTC. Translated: CASSVGTGPYEQYF.

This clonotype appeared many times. For the CDR3, the DNA is TGTGCCAGCAGCCCGCAGGGGGTTGCCGGGGAGCTGTTTTTT. Encoded protein: CASSPQGVAGELFF. The chain carries TRBV7-3 and TRBJ2-2; 7 bases match TRBD1. The germline V gene has CDR1 SGHTA and CDR2 FQGTGA. V lost 5 bases, J lost 6 bases, and 6 bases stayed unmatched. The length of the CDR3 is 14 residues. The whole variable domain, remainder taken from reference TRBV7-3 and TRBJ2-2, is GAGVSQTPSNKVTEKGKYVELRCDPISGHTALYWYRQSLGQGPEFLIYFQGTGAADDSGLPNDRFFAVRPEGSVSTLKIQRTERGDSAVYLCASSPQGVAGELFFGEGSRLTVL.

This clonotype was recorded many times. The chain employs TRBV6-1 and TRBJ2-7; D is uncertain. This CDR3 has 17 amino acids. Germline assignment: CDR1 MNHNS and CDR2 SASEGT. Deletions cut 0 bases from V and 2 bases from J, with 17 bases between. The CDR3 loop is CASSEAAVHFAPYEQYF. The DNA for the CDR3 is TGTGCCAGCAGTGAAGCGGCGGTTCATTTCGCCCCCTACGAGCAGTACTTC.

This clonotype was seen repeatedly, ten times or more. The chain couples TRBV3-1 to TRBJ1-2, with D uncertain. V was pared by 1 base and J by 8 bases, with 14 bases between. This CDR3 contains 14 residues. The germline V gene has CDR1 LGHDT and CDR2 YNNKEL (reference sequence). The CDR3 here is CASSQVGGISGYTF. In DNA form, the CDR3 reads TGTGCCAGCAGCCAAGTCGGAGGGATCAGCGGCTACACCTTC. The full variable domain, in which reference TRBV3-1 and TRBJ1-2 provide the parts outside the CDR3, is DTAVSQTPKYLVTQMGNDKSIKCEQNLGHDTMYWYKQDSKKFLKIMFSYNNKELIINETVPNRFSPKSPDKAHLNLHINSLELGDSAVYFCASSQVGGISGYTFGSGTRLTVV.

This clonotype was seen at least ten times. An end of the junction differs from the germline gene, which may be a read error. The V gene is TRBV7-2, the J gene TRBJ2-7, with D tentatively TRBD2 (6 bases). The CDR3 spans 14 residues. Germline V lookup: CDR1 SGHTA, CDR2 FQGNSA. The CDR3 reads CASSEGLLTYGQYF. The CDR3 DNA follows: TGTGCCAGCAGCGAGGGACTTCTAACCTACGGGCAGTACTTC.

The CDR3 DNA sequence: TGTGCCAGCAGCCACAGCTTGACAGGGCCTCTTGCTGTGAAGTACTTC. It yields the protein CASSHSLTGPLAVKYF. The chain combines TRBV28 with TRBJ2-7; the match to TRBD1 covers 7 bases. The CDR3 has 16 amino acids. The trim removed 6 bases at V and 11 bases at J, leaving 22 bases unmatched. Germline CDR1 MDHEN, CDR2 SYDVKM.

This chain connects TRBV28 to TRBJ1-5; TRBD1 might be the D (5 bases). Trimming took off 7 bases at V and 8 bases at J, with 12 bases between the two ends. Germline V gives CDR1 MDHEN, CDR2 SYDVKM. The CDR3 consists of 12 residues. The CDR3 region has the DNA TGTGCCAGCAATCAGGGCATTAAGCCCCAGCATTTT. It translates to CASNQGIKPQHF.